This paragraph reports one TCR beta chain. Its target is not known. Investigators performed immunoSEQ version v3.0 at survey level. Target depth was roughly 35,000-55,000 T-cell genomes per sample. The method was immunoSEQ multiplex PCR; TCRdb's version includes in-frame clones alone and lacks a portion of them. The top ten clones hold roughly 5.3% of a sample with tens of thousands of clones, about 91% of them seen once. This CDR3 contains 12 residues. Germline V CDR1 and CDR2: SNHLY, FYNNEI. Trimming pared 11 bases from V and 1 base from J, leaving 10 bases between. The data were obtained in a study of long-term antiretroviral therapy in people with HIV. Study context: The study's earliest collections predate the 2015 immediate-ART recommendation by about a decade.

HIV-positive participants were all treated in the United States. Regarding the study as a whole: Dating from the mid-2000s to the late 2010s, the blood was possibly obtained under older ART regimens.

The source of this sequence is a man aged 25 to 45 with HIV. The chain carries TRBV2 and TRBJ2-3; D call uncertain. Specimen: unsorted PBMCs, collected almost 4.6 years after starting antiretroviral therapy. CDR3 loop: CAGLSGTDTQYF. The DNA for the CDR3 is TGTGCCGGTCTGAGCGGCACAGATACGCAGTATTTT.